The clone carrying this T cell receptor beta chain came up a few times. Its antigen is currently unknown. The record originates from a study of cytomegalovirus exposure and HLA in healthy donors. Germline V CDR1 and CDR2: MNHEY, SMNVEV (reference sequence). With 0 bases clipped from V and 2 bases from J, the junction kept 2 bases outside the gene matches. The length of the CDR3 is 15 residues. Findings and limits, study-wide: An analysis was carried out at a later point. It showed that HLA-associated TCR beta chains were more clonally expanded than equally common non-associated chains. Across HLA loci, a later analysis found differing TCR association rates, with DRB1 most and HLA-C fewest.

The donors were healthy bone marrow donors. 60 Vbeta and 13 Jbeta primers were used in PCR. TCRdb's table, derived via immunoSEQ multiplex PCR, lists solely in-frame clones and lacks some. The sample shows just over 150,000 clones, around 80% of them seen only once. This TCR was sampled from a male donor in good health and CMV-seropositive. This chain links TRBV27 with TRBJ2-3, with TRBD1 identical over 7 bases. The sequenced sample was PBMCs. CDR3 amino acids: CASSLSGTDTDTQYF. CDR3 DNA sequence: TGTGCCAGCAGTTTATCCGGGACAGACACAGATACGCAGTATTTT.